This TCR beta chain stems from a study of T cell responses to AZD1222 COVID-19 vaccine. For this clone: Its cognate antigen is unknown.

The study, taken as a whole, reports: With dominance at 160-218 and 743-854, vaccine-associated CD4 TCRs spanned spike. White British people made up most donors, females outnumbered males, and clonal diversity was possibly underestimated. Repertoires in all cases were sampled only once the peak T cell response had passed. Seropositive AZD1222 recipients at baseline numbered only 6 or 7.

The germline V and J ends were trimmed by 5 bases and 3 bases, with 19 bases remaining between them. Germline values: CDR1 MGHRA, CDR2 YSYEKL. The CDR3 length is 16 residues. Using immunoSEQ multiplex PCR, the repertoire was profiled, and TCRdb retains in-frame clones only, with some absent. The table lists some 86,000 clones, about 84% of them singletons, with approximately 22% in the top ten. The receptor was isolated from an adult in good health. Sequencing used peripheral blood, obtained on day 0 of AZD1222 vaccination. J is TRBJ1-1 and V is TRBV4-1; D may be TRBD1 (5 bases). The CDR3, as DNA: TGCGCCAGCAGCGTGACGGCGGGTGGAGGGGACACTGAAGCTTTCTTT. This encodes CASSVTAGGGDTEAFF.